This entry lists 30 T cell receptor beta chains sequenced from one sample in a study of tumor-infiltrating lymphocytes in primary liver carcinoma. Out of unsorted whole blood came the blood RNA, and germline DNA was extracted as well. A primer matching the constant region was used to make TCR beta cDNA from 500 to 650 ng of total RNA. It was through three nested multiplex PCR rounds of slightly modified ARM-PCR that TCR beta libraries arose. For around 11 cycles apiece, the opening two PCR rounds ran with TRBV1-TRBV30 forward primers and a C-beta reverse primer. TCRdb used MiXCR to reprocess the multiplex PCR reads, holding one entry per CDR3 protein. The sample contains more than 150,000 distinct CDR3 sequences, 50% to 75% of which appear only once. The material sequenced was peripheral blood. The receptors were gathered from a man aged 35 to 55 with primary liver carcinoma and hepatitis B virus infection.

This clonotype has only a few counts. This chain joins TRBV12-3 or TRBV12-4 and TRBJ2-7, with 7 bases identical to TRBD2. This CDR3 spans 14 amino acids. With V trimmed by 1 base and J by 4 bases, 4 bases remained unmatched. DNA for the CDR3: TGTGCCAGCAGTTTAGGGCTAGCGGCATACGAGCAGTACTTC. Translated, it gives CASSLGLAAYEQYF.

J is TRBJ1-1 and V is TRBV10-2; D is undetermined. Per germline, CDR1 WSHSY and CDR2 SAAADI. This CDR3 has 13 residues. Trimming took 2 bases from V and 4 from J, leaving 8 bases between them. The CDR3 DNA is TGCGCCAGCAGTGAGCCGGGGAGCACTGAAGCTTTCTTT. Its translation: CASSEPGSTEAFF.

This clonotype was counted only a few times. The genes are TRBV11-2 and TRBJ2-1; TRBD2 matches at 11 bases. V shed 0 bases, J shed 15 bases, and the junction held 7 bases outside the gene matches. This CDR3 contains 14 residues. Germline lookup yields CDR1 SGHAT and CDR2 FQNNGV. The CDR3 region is CASSLDSSGRSLFF. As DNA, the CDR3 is TGTGCCAGCAGCTTAGATTCTAGCGGGAGGTCTCTGTTCTTC.

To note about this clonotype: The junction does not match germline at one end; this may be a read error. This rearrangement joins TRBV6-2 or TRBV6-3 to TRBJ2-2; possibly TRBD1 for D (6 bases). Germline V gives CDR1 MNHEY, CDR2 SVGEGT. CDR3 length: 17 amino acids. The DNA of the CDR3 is TGTGCCAGCAGGCCCGACAGGCTCCCTACGAACACCGTGGAGCTGTTTTTT. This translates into CASRPDRLPTNTVELFF.

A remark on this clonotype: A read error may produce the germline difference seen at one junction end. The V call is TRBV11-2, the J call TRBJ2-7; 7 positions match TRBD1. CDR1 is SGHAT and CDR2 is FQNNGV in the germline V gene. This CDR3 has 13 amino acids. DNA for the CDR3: TGTGTCAGCAGCTTTGACAGGGTTAGCGAGCAGTACTTC. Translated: CVSSFDRVSEQYF.

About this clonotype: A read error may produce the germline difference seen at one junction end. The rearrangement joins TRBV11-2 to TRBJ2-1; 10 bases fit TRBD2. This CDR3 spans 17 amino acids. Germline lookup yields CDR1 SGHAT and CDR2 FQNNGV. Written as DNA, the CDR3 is TGTGCCGGCAGCTTAGGTTGGTCCAGCGGGAGGGTAAATGAGCAGTTCTTC. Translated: CAGSLGWSSGRVNEQFF.

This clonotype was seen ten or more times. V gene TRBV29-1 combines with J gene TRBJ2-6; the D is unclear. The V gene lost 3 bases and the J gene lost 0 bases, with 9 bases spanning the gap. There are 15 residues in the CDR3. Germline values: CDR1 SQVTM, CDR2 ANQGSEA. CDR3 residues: CSVEGKTSGANVLTF. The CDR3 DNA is TGCAGCGTTGAGGGCAAGACCTCTGGGGCCAACGTCCTGACTTTC.

The CDR3 sequence: CASSPPPPAGVADTQYF. In DNA, the CDR3 is TGTGCCAGCAGTCCACCCCCTCCAGCGGGAGTCGCAGATACGCAGTATTTT. The V call is TRBV6-2 or TRBV6-3, the J call TRBJ2-3; 8 bases fit TRBD2. This CDR3 has 17 residues. With V trimmed by 5 bases and J by 4 bases, 14 bases remained unmatched. Germline V gives CDR1 MNHEY, CDR2 SVGEGT.

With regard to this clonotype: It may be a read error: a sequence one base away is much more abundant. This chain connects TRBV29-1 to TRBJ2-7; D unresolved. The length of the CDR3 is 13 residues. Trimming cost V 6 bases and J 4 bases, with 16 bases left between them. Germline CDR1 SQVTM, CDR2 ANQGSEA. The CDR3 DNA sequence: TGCAGCGTGGGCCTCGACACGGGTTACGAGCAGTACTTC. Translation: CSVGLDTGYEQYF.

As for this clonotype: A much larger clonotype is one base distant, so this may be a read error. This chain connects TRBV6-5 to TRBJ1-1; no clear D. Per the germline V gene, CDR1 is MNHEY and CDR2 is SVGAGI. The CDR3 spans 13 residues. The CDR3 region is CASSSQTRTEASF. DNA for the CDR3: TGTGCCAGCAGTTCCCAGACTAGAACTGAAGCTTCCTTT.

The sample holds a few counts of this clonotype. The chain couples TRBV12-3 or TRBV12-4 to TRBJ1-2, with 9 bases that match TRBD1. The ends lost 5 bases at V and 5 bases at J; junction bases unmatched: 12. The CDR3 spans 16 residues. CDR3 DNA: TGTGCCAGCAGTCCCAACCCCGGGACAGGGACTTATGGCTACACCTTC. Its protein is CASSPNPGTGTYGYTF.

The CDR3 sequence is CASFWDGQETQYF. CDR3 sequence (DNA): TGTGCCAGCTTCTGGGACGGCCAAGAGACCCAGTACTTC. This chain joins TRBV6-1 and TRBJ2-5; D is possibly TRBD1 or TRBD2 (5 bases each). The V gene lost 8 bases and the J gene lost 1 base, with 11 bases spanning the gap. The CDR3 runs to 13 residues. Germline CDR1 is MNHNS and CDR2 is SASEGT.

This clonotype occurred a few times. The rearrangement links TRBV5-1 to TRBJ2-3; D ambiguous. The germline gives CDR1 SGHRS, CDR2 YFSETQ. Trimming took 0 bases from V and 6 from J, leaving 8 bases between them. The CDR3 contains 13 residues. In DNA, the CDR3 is TGCGCCAGCAGCTTGGTCTCCCCCGATACGCAGTATTTT. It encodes CASSLVSPDTQYF. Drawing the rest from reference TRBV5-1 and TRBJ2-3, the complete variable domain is KAGVTQTPRYLIKTRGQQVTLSCSPISGHRSVSWYQQTPGQGLQFLFEYFSETQRNKGNFPGRFSGRQFSNSRSEMNVSTLELGDSALYLCASSLVSPDTQYFGPGTRLTVL.

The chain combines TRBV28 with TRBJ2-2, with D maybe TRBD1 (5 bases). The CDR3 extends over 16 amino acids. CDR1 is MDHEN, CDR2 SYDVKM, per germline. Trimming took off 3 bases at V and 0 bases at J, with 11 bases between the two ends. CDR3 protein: CASSFVTGSNTGELFF. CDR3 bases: TGTGCCAGCAGTTTTGTAACAGGCTCGAACACCGGGGAGCTGTTTTTT.

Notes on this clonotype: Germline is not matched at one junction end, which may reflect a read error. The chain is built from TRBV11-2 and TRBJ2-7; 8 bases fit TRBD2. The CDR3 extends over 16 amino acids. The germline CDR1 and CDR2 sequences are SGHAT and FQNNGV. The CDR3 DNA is TGTGCCGGCAGCTCGAAGGTCGCGGGAGGCTCCTACGAGCAGTACTTC. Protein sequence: CAGSSKVAGGSYEQYF.

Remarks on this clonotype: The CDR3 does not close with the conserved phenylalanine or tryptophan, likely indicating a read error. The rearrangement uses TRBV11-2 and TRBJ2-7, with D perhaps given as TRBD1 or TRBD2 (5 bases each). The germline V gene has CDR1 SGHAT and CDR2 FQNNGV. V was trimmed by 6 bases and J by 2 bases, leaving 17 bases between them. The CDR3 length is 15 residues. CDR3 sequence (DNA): TGTGCCAGCAGTTCTCGTCGGGACGGCCCCTACGAGCAGTACTCC. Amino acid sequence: CASSSRRDGPYEQYS.

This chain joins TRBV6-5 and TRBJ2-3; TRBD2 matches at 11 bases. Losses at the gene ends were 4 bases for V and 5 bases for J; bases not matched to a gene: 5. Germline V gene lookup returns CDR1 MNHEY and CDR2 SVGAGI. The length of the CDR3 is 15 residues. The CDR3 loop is CASSWGLAGGDTQYF. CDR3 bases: TGTGCCAGCAGTTGGGGGCTAGCGGGAGGAGATACGCAGTATTTT.

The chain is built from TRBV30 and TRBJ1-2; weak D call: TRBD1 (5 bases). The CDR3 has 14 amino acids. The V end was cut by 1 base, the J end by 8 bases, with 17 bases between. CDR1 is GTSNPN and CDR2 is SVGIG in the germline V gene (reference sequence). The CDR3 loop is CAWSALPGTRGYTF. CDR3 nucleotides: TGTGCCTGGAGTGCATTGCCCGGGACCCGAGGCTACACCTTC.

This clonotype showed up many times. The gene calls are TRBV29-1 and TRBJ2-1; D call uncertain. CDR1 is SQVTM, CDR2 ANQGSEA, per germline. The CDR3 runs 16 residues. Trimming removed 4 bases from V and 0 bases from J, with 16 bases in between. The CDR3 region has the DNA TGCAGCGTTGTGTCACAATGGGTGGACTCCTACAATGAGCAGTTCTTC. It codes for CSVVSQWVDSYNEQFF.

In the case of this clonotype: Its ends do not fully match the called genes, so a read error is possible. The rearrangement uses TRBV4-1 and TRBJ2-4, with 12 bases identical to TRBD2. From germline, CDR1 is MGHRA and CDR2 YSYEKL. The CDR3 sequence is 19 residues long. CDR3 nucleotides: TGCGCCAGCAGCCAAGCTGTCCTAGCGGGAGGGAGGTCTAAAAGCATTCAGTACTTC. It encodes CASSQAVLAGGRSKSIQYF.

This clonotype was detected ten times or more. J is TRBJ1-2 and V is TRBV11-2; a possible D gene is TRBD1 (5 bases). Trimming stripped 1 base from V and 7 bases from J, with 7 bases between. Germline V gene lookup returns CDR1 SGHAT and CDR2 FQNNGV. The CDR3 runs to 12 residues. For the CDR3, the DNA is TGTGCCAGCAGCTTAGGGGGGGTTGGCTACACCTTC. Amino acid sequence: CASSLGGVGYTF.

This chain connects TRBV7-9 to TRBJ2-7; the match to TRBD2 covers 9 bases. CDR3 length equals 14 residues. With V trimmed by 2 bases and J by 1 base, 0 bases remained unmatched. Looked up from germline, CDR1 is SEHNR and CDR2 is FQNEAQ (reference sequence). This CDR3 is CASSLSGRSYEQYF. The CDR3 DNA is TGTGCCAGCAGCTTAAGCGGGAGGTCCTACGAGCAGTACTTC.

The CDR3 loop is CASSYAWEIARVDNEQFF. The CDR3 region has the DNA TGTGCCAGCAGTTACGCCTGGGAAATAGCGAGGGTGGACAATGAGCAGTTCTTC. The chain combines TRBV6-5 with TRBJ2-1; possibly TRBD2 for D (5 bases). With 2 bases removed from V and 5 bases from J, the gap between germline ends came to 22 bases. Germline CDR1 is MNHEY and CDR2 is SVGAGI. The CDR3 runs to 18 residues.

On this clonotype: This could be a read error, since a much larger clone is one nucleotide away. In nucleotides, the CDR3 is TGCAGCGTTGAGGGGGCAGGTCGCGGTGAAAAACTGTTTTTT. Its translation: CSVEGAGRGEKLFF. The V and J genes are TRBV29-1 and TRBJ1-4, with D possibly matching TRBD1 (6 bases). V lost 3 bases, J lost 7 bases, and 15 bases lay in between. The CDR3 runs to 14 residues. Looked up from germline, CDR1 is SQVTM and CDR2 is ANQGSEA.

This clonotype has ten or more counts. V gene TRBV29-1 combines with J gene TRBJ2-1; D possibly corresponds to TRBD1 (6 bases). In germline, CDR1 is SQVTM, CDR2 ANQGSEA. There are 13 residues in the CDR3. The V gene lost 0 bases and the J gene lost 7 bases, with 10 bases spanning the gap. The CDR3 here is CSVEDSRGNEQFF. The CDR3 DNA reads TGCAGCGTTGAAGACTCCAGGGGAAATGAGCAGTTCTTC.

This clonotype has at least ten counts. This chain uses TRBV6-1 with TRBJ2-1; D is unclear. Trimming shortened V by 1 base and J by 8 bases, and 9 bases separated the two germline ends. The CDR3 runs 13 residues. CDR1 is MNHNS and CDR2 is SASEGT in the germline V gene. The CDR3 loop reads CASSEEMGDEQFF. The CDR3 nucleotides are TGTGCCAGCAGTGAAGAAATGGGCGATGAGCAGTTCTTC.

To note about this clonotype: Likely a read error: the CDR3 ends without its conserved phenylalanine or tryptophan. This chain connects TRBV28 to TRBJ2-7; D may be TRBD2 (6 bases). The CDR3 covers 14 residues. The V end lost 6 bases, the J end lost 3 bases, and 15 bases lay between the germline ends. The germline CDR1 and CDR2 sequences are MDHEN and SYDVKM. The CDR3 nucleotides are TGTGCCAGCAGAAGGGACTCAGGCAGCTACGAGCAGTACCTC. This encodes CASRRDSGSYEQYL.

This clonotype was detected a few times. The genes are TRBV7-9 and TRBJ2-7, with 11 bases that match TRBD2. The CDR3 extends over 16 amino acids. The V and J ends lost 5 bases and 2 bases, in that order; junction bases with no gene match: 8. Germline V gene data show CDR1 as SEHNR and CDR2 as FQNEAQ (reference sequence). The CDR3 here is CASSVPTSGVTYEQYF. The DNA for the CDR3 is TGTGCCAGCAGCGTCCCGACTAGCGGGGTAACCTACGAGCAGTACTTC.

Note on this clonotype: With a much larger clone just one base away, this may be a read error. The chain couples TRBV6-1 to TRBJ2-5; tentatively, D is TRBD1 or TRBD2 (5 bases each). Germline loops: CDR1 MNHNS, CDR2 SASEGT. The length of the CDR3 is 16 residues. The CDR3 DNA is TGTGCCAGCAGTGACCTCATCGGGACGGGTAGAGAGATCCAGTACTTC. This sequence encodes CASSDLIGTGREIQYF.

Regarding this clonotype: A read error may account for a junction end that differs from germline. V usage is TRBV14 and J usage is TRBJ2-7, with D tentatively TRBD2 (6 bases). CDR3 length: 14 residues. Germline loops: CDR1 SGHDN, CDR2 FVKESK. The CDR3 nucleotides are TGTGCCAGCAGCCGGCGGGGAGAGGGCTACCAGCAGTACTTC. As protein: CASSRRGEGYQQYF.